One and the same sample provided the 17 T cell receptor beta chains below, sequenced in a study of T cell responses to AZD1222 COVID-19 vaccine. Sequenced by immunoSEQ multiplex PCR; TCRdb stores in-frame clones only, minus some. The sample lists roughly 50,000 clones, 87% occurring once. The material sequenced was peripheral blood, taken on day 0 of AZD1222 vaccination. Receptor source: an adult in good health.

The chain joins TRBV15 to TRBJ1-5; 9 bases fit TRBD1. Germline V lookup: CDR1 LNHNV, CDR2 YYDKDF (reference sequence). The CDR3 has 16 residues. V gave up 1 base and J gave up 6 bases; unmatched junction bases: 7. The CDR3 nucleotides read TGTGCCACCAGCAGAGGGGGACAGGGTGGAGGTCAGCCCCAGCATTTT. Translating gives CATSRGGQGGGQPQHF.

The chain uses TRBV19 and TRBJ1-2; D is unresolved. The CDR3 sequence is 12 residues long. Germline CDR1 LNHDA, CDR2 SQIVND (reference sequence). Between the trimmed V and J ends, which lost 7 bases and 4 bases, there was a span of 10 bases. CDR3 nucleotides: TGTGCCAGTACCCGAACGGGCTATGGCTACACCTTC. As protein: CASTRTGYGYTF.

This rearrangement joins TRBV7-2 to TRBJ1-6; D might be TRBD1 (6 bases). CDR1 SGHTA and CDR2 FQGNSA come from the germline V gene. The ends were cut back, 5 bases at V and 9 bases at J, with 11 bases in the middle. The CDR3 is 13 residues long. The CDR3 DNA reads TGTGCCAGCAGCCAACCACAGGGTTCACCCCTCCACTTT. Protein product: CASSQPQGSPLHF.

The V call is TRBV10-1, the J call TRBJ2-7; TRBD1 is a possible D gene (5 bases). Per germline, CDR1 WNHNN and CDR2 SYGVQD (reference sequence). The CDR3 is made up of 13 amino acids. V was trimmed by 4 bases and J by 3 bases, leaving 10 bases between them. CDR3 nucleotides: TGCGCCAGCAGTGTGGACATACGCTACGAGCAGTACTTC. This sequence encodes CASSVDIRYEQYF.

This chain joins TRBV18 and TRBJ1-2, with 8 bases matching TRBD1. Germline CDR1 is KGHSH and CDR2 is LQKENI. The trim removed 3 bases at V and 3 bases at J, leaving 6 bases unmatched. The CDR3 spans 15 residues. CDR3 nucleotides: TGTGCCAGCTCACCCTTAGACAGGGGAGACTATGGCTACACCTTC. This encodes CASSPLDRGDYGYTF.

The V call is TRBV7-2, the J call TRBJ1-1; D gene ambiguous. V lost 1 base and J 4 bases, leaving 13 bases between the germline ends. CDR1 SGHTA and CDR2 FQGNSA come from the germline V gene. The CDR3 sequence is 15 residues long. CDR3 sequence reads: CASSLEGRGLTEAFF. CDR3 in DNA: TGTGCCAGCAGCTTAGAGGGCAGAGGTCTCACTGAAGCTTTCTTT.

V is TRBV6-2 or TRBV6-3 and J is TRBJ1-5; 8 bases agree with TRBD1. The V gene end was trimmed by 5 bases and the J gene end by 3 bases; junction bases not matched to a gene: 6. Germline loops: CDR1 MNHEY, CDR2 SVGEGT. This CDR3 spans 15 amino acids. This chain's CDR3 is CASSPWTGNNQPQHF. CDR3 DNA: TGTGCCAGCAGTCCATGGACAGGGAACAATCAGCCCCAGCATTTT.

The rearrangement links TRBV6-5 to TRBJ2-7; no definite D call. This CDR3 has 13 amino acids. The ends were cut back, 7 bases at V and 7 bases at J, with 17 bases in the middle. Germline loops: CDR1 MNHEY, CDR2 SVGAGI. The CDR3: CASTRPPFAEQYF. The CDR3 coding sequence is TGTGCCAGCACCAGACCTCCCTTCGCGGAGCAGTACTTC.

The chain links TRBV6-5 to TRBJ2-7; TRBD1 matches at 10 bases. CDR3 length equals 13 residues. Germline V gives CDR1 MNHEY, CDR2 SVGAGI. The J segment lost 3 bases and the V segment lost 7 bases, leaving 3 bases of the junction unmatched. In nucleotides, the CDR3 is TGTGCCAGCAAGACAGGGGGCCTCTACGAGCAGTACTTC. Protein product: CASKTGGLYEQYF.

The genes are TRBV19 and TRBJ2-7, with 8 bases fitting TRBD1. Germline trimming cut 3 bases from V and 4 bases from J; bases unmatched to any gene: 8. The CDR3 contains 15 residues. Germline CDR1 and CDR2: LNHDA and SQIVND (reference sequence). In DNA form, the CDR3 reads TGTGCCAGTAGTATCGGGCAGGGGGCGTATTACGAGCAGTACTTC. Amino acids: CASSIGQGAYYEQYF.

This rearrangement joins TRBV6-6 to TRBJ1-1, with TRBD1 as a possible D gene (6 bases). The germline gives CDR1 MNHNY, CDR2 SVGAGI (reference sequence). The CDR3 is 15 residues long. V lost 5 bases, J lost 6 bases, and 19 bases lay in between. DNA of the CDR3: TGTGCCAGCAGTCGCGGGCCCAGGGGTTCTTCTGAAGCTTTCTTT. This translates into CASSRGPRGSSEAFF.

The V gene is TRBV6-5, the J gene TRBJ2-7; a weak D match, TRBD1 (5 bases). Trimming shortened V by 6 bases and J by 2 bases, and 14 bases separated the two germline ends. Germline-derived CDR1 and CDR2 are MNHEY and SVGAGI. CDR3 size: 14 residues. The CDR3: CASRPPTVAYEQYF. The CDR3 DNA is TGTGCCAGCAGACCACCGACAGTAGCCTACGAGCAGTACTTC.

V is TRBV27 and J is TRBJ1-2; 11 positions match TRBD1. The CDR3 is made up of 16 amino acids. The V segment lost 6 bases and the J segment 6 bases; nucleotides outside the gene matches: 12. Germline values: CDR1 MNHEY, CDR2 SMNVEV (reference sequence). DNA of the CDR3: TGTGCCAGCAGAACAAAGGGGACAGGGGGGGTGGATGGCTACACCTTC. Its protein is CASRTKGTGGVDGYTF.

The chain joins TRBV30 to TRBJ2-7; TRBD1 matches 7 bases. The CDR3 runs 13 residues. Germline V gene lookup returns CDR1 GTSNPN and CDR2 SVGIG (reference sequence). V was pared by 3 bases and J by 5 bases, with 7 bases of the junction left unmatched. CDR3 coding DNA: TGTGCCTGGAGCCGTGGACAGGACGACGAGCAGTACTTC. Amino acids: CAWSRGQDDEQYF.

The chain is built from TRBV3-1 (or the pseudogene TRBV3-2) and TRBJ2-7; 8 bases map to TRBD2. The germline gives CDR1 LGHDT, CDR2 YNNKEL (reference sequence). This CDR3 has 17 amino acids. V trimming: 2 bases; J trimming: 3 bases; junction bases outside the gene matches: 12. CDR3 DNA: TGTGCCAGCAGCCAACAATCAAGACTAGCGCCCCACTACGAGCAGTACTTC. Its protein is CASSQQSRLAPHYEQYF.

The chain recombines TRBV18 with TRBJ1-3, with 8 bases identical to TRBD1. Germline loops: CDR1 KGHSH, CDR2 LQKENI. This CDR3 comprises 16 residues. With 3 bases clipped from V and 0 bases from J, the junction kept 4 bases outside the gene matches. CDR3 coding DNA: TGTGCCAGCTCACCCCAGGGGGCCAGCTCTGGAAACACCATATATTTT. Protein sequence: CASSPQGASSGNTIYF.

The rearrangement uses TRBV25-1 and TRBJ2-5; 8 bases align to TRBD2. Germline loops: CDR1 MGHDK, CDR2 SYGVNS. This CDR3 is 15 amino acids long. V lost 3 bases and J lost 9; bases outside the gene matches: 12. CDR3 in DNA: TGTGCCAGCAGTGACCCCACGGGGGGGATGAGTCCCCAGTACTTC. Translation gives CASSDPTGGMSPQYF.